The count of the clone carrying this T cell receptor beta chain is one. This specimen belongs to a study of blood T cell repertoires in COVID-19. Study background: In each case, the material was cDNA or gDNA derived from T cells, B-cell-depleted T cells, or PBMCs.

Germline loops: CDR1 SGHVS, CDR2 FQNEAQ. V lost 6 bases to trimming and J lost 7 bases; unmatched junction nucleotides: 7. The CDR3 totals 14 residues. Cohort 3 donors counted as recovered after two negative PCRs, clearance, or resolved symptoms. Using immunoSEQ multiplex PCR, the repertoire was profiled, and TCRdb retains in-frame clones only, with some absent. This table has a few hundred thousand clones, around 90% appearing once. This clonotype was sampled from a young woman who had recovered from COVID-19. The V and J genes are TRBV7-8 and TRBJ2-7; TRBD2 aligns across 12 bases. Material for sequencing was PBMCs or T cells enriched from blood (not recorded which). This CDR3 is CASRGGLAGLEQYF. The CDR3 region has the DNA TGTGCCAGCAGGGGTGGACTAGCGGGGTTGGAGCAGTACTTC.